The clone carrying this TCR beta chain was seen a few times. Its antigen is currently unknown. This entry belongs to a study of sequential checkpoint blockade in melanoma. Across the study: TCRbeta immunosequencing was performed on DNA from 91 pretreatment melanoma tumor samples. Under 25 patients had matched tumor biopsies before treatment and at week 13 after nivolumab or ipilimumab alone. The study's findings and limits: Mutational load did not correlate with tumor T-cell fraction or clonality.

The treatment: randomized to nivolumab then ipilimumab (arm A) or the reverse (arm B). Profiling relied on immunoSEQ multiplex PCR, and the TCRdb table lists in-frame clones only, not all of them. The repertoire consists of 8,100 or so clones, with more than 25% occurring once and the leading ten covering roughly 5%. The V and J ends lost 5 bases and 5 bases respectively, with 10 bases between them. This CDR3 is built from 11 residues. The germline V gene has CDR1 GTSNPN and CDR2 SVGIG (reference sequence). V usage is TRBV30 and J usage is TRBJ2-7; the D gene is possibly TRBD2 (5 bases). This receptor was taken from a human donor with melanoma. Here the sequenced sample was tumor tissue (inferred from file names), taken from a patient given nivolumab and ipilimumab in sequence. In nucleotides, the CDR3 is TGTGCCTGGGCCAGCGGCCACGAGCAGTACTTC. Protein: CAWASGHEQYF. The full variable domain, with the rest looked up from reference TRBV30 and TRBJ2-7, is SQTIHQWPATLVQPVGSPLSLECTVEGTSNPNLYWYRQAAGRGLQLLFYSVGIGQISSEVPQNLSASRPQDRQFILSSKKLLLSDSGFYLCAWASGHEQYFGPGTRLTVT.